These 23 T cell receptor beta chains came from one sample sequenced in a study of cytomegalovirus exposure and HLA in healthy donors. With 60 Vbeta and 13 Jbeta primers, the PCR was carried out. The repertoire was sequenced with immunoSEQ multiplex PCR; TCRdb's copy has only in-frame clones and lacks some. The sample records 100,000 or so clones, 81% being singletons. Sequencing used PBMCs. These receptors all stem from a man in his forties or fifties in good health and CMV-seronegative.

This chain links TRBV2 with TRBJ1-5, with 8 nucleotides matching TRBD1. The germline V gene has CDR1 SNHLY and CDR2 FYNNEI. The CDR3 length is 14 residues. V lost 11 bases to trimming and J lost 0 bases; unmatched junction nucleotides: 6. The chain's CDR3 is CARQGQDSNQPQHF. DNA of the CDR3: TGTGCCCGACAGGGACAGGATAGCAATCAGCCCCAGCATTTT.

The chain recombines TRBV6-1 with TRBJ2-3; 11 bases map to TRBD2. The germline V gene has CDR1 MNHNS and CDR2 SASEGT. Germline trimming cut 4 bases from V and 0 bases from J; bases unmatched to any gene: 6. This CDR3 contains 17 residues. CDR3 amino acids: CASSGLAGRPSTDTQYF. The CDR3 DNA follows: TGTGCCAGCAGTGGACTAGCGGGGAGACCTAGCACAGATACGCAGTATTTT.

The chain combines TRBV6-5 with TRBJ1-1; no definite D call. Looked up from germline, CDR1 is MNHEY and CDR2 is SVGAGI. Trimming pared 5 bases from V and 1 base from J, leaving 8 bases between. The CDR3 is 13 amino acids. DNA of the CDR3: TGTGCCAGCAGTCTAGACGGGAACACTGAAGCTTTCTTT. It codes for CASSLDGNTEAFF.

The chain carries TRBV5-4 and TRBJ2-1, with D maybe TRBD1 (6 bases). Trimming stripped 4 bases from V and 2 bases from J, with 13 bases between. The length of the CDR3 is 15 residues. Germline lookup yields CDR1 SGHNT and CDR2 YYREEE (reference sequence). The CDR3 DNA is TGTGCCAGCAGCGTTACCGGGACACCCTACAATGAGCAGTTCTTC. Encoded protein: CASSVTGTPYNEQFF.

The chain couples TRBV15 to TRBJ1-1, with D possibly TRBD1 on 6 matching bases. The germline gives CDR1 LNHNV, CDR2 YYDKDF (reference sequence). V lost 5 bases and J 0 bases, leaving 10 bases between the germline ends. This CDR3 is built from 14 residues. The CDR3 region has the DNA TGTGCCACCAGCCCCAGGGGAGTGAACACTGAAGCTTTCTTT. This sequence encodes CATSPRGVNTEAFF.

The chain uses TRBV27 and TRBJ2-7, with 7 bases that match TRBD1. CDR1 MNHEY and CDR2 SMNVEV come from the germline V gene (reference sequence). J was trimmed by 5 bases and V by 11 bases; bases with no gene match: 12. The CDR3 is 13 amino acids. The CDR3 bases are TGTGCCGTTATGGACAGGCAAATCCACGAGCAGTACTTC. This codes for CAVMDRQIHEQYF.

V usage is TRBV11-2 and J usage is TRBJ1-1; perhaps TRBD1 as D (6 bases). This CDR3 has 14 amino acids. The V and J ends lost 3 bases and 1 base respectively, with 9 bases between them. CDR1 and CDR2 (germline): SGHAT, FQNNGV. Here the CDR3 DNA reads TGTGCCAGCAGCTTGGGGGCATGGAACACTGAAGCTTTCTTT. It codes for CASSLGAWNTEAFF.

The chain recombines TRBV7-9 with TRBJ1-5; 8 bases agree with TRBD1. CDR1 and CDR2 from the germline V gene are SEHNR and FQNEAQ (reference sequence). The CDR3 has 14 residues. Trimming removed 5 bases from V and 7 bases from J; junction bases left unmatched: 7. The CDR3 sequence: CASSKTGGIQPQHF. As DNA, the CDR3 is TGTGCCAGCAGCAAAACAGGGGGTATCCAGCCCCAGCATTTT.

This chain uses TRBV5-1 with TRBJ2-3, with TRBD2 matching over 8 bases. The CDR3 loop spans 14 amino acids. V dropped 4 bases and J dropped 6; count of bases not matched to a gene: 7. CDR1 and CDR2 from the germline V gene are SGHRS and YFSETQ. The CDR3 here is CASSLPSGGDTQYF. The CDR3 DNA is TGCGCCAGCAGCCTACCAAGCGGGGGTGATACGCAGTATTTT.

This clone was picked up one time. The rearrangement joins TRBV5-1 to TRBJ1-6; TRBD1 agrees at 10 bases. The length of the CDR3 is 17 residues. Germline lookup yields CDR1 SGHRS and CDR2 YFSETQ. V dropped 4 bases and J dropped 10; count of bases not matched to a gene: 14. CDR3 DNA sequence: TGCGCCAGCAGCCAACTAAAGGGACAGGGGACCGCCTCACCCCTCCACTTT. Residues: CASSQLKGQGTASPLHF.

This clone was counted only a few times. The chain links TRBV28 to TRBJ1-4, with 8 bases matching TRBD1. CDR3 length equals 14 residues. The ends lost 6 bases at V and 8 bases at J; junction bases unmatched: 8. Germline loops: CDR1 MDHEN, CDR2 SYDVKM. CDR3 nucleotide sequence: TGTGCCAGCAGAGCCGGGACAGGCTTAGAAAAACTGTTTTTT. This translates into CASRAGTGLEKLFF. Based on the CDR3 plus reference TRBV28 and TRBJ1-4, the full variable domain is DVKVTQSSRYLVKRTGEKVFLECVQDMDHENMFWYRQDPGLGLRLIYFSYDVKMKEKGDIPEGYSVSREKKERFSLILESASTNQTSMYLCASRAGTGLEKLFFGSGTQLSVL.

J is TRBJ2-1 and V is TRBV5-1; D possibly corresponds to TRBD2 (5 bases). V was pared by 6 bases and J by 0 bases, with 13 bases between. The CDR3 sequence is 15 residues long. CDR1 is SGHRS, CDR2 YFSETQ, per germline. CDR3 nucleotides: TGCGCCAGCACACTTGAGGGTGCCTCCTACAATGAGCAGTTCTTC. Encoded protein: CASTLEGASYNEQFF.

V and J are TRBV28 and TRBJ2-6, with no clear D. Germline CDR1 and CDR2: MDHEN and SYDVKM. Trimming removed 5 bases at V and 2 bases at J, with 13 bases between. The CDR3 spans 16 residues. This chain's CDR3 is CASSTPRVPGANVLTF. CDR3 nucleotide sequence: TGTGCCAGCAGTACGCCTCGGGTCCCTGGGGCCAACGTCCTGACTTTC.

J is TRBJ2-2 and V is TRBV7-7; 11 bases are shared with TRBD1. The CDR3 has 14 residues. CDR1 is SSHAT, CDR2 FNYEAQ, per germline (reference sequence). The ends lost 5 bases at V and 9 bases at J; junction bases unmatched: 5. The CDR3 DNA sequence: TGTGCCAGCAGCAAGGACAGGGGGCCCCGGGAGCTGTTTTTT. The encoded protein is CASSKDRGPRELFF.

The J gene is TRBJ1-2, the V gene TRBV5-5, with TRBD1 identical over 7 bases. Per the germline V gene, CDR1 is SGHKS and CDR2 is YYEKEE (reference sequence). Trimming removed 0 bases from V and 4 bases from J; junction bases left unmatched: 3. The CDR3 loop spans 14 amino acids. As DNA, the CDR3 is TGTGCCAGCAGCTTGGCGCGACAGGGCTATGGCTACACCTTC. Protein sequence: CASSLARQGYGYTF. Supplemented by reference TRBV5-5 and TRBJ1-2, the full variable domain reads DAGVTQSPTHLIKTRGQQVTLRCSPISGHKSVSWYQQVLGQGPQFIFQYYEKEERGRGNFPDRFSARQFPNYSSELNVNALLLGDSALYLCASSLARQGYGYTFGSGTRLTVV.

The chain is built from TRBV19 and TRBJ1-3, with 7 bases fitting TRBD1. Germline V gene data show CDR1 as LNHDA and CDR2 as SQIVND (reference sequence). With 3 bases clipped from V and 3 bases from J, the junction kept 8 bases outside the gene matches. The CDR3 length is 16 residues. The CDR3 nucleotides are TGTGCCAGTAGTATTGATGGACAGGTCCATGGAAACACCATATATTTT. Amino acids: CASSIDGQVHGNTIYF.

The count of this clone is one. The rearrangement uses TRBV6-6 and TRBJ1-5, with 8 bases identical to TRBD1. V lost 5 bases to trimming and J lost 1 base; unmatched junction nucleotides: 4. The CDR3 covers 15 residues. The germline CDR1 and CDR2 sequences are MNHNY and SVGAGI (reference sequence). The CDR3 is CASSDYRGSNQPQHF. CDR3 in DNA: TGTGCCAGCAGTGACTACAGGGGGAGCAATCAGCCCCAGCATTTT.

J is TRBJ2-2 and V is TRBV6-1, with D maybe TRBD2 (5 bases). V was pared by 6 bases and J by 2 bases, with 10 bases between. The CDR3 loop spans 14 amino acids. The germline V gene encodes CDR1 MNHNS and CDR2 SASEGT. For the CDR3, the DNA is TGTGCCAGCAGCCAACTAGAAAACACCGGGGAGCTGTTTTTT. This encodes CASSQLENTGELFF.

The chain couples TRBV11-2 to TRBJ1-5, with D tentatively TRBD1 (6 bases). The germline V and J ends were trimmed by 3 bases and 0 bases, with 9 bases remaining between them. Germline V gene data show CDR1 as SGHAT and CDR2 as FQNNGV. CDR3 length equals 15 residues. The CDR3 here is CASSFGQNSNQPQHF. CDR3 in DNA: TGTGCCAGCAGCTTCGGACAGAATAGCAATCAGCCCCAGCATTTT.

The CDR3 sequence is CASSEQQGIGELFF. CDR3 DNA sequence: TGCGCCAGCAGTGAACAACAGGGGATCGGGGAGCTGTTTTTT. This chain joins TRBV10-1 and TRBJ2-2; 7 nucleotides line up with TRBD1. The CDR3 is 14 amino acids. Germline V gene data show CDR1 as WNHNN and CDR2 as SYGVQD (reference sequence). J gave up 7 bases and V 3 bases, and 5 bases lay outside the gene matches.

This chain links TRBV9 with TRBJ2-3; D is undetermined. The germline V and J ends were trimmed by 0 bases and 0 bases, with 8 bases remaining between them. CDR1 and CDR2 (germline): SGDLS, YYNGEE. The CDR3 length is 15 residues. This CDR3 is CASSVGLSSTDTQYF. Here the CDR3 DNA reads TGTGCCAGCAGCGTAGGTCTTTCTAGCACAGATACGCAGTATTTT.

V and J are TRBV10-1 and TRBJ2-1, with 8 bases fitting TRBD2. Trimming removed 0 bases from V and 8 bases from J; junction bases left unmatched: 9. The germline CDR1 and CDR2 sequences are WNHNN and SYGVQD (reference sequence). CDR3 length equals 16 residues. As DNA, the CDR3 is TGCGCCAGCAGTGAGTCGGCGCGGGGGGACCAGGATGAGCAGTTCTTC. The encoded protein is CASSESARGDQDEQFF.

As concerns this clone: The sample contains more than one DNA sequence encoding this CDR3. V usage is TRBV18 and J usage is TRBJ2-3, with D hard to call. Per germline, CDR1 KGHSH and CDR2 LQKENI. The ends were cut back, 3 bases at V and 0 bases at J, with 7 bases in the middle. The CDR3 extends over 14 amino acids. The CDR3: CASSPSASTDTQYF. The CDR3 DNA follows: TGTGCCAGCTCACCCTCTGCGAGCACAGATACGCAGTATTTT.